Listed below are T cell receptor beta chains from one sample, sequenced in a study of OX40 agonist ivuxolimab in advanced cancers. Clones were read by immunoSEQ multiplex PCR, and TCRdb kept only the in-frame ones, dropping some. In the table there are about 27,000 clones, over 75% of which are singletons. The specimen was CD4+ or CD8+ T cells sorted from blood, collected in a trial of the OX40 agonist ivuxolimab. The receptors stem from an adult with an advanced solid tumor such as melanoma, head and neck, liver or kidney cancer. The CDR3 runs from the conserved cysteine through the conserved F or W. Each record gives: clone size, D gene, V gene, J gene, CDR3 protein, CDR3 DNA. A D gene is named only where the DNA matches it firmly. Only part of the rows carry a size: once, few, many, or a class if the clone is expanded.

abundance: NA
d_gene: TRBD1
v_gene: TRBV14
j_gene: TRBJ1-2
CDR3aa: CASSPGTVYGYTF
CDR3nt: TGTGCCAGCAGTCCTGGGACAGTCTATGGCTACACCTTC

abundance: NA
d_gene: TRBD2
v_gene: TRBV9
j_gene: TRBJ2-5
CDR3aa: CASSGTGTRGQETQYF
CDR3nt: TGTGCCAGCAGCGGAACCGGGACTAGGGGGCAAGAGACCCAGTACTTC

abundance: NA
d_gene: NA
v_gene: TRBV25-1
j_gene: TRBJ2-3
CDR3aa: CASSEYRGGDTQYF
CDR3nt: TGTGCCAGCAGTGAATATAGGGGGGGAGATACGCAGTATTTT

abundance: NA
d_gene: TRBD2
v_gene: TRBV11-3
j_gene: TRBJ2-1
CDR3aa: CASSLAQGSGRSGNEQFF
CDR3nt: TGTGCCAGCAGCTTAGCTCAAGGTAGCGGGAGGTCCGGCAATGAGCAGTTCTTC

abundance: NA
d_gene: NA
v_gene: TRBV4-1
j_gene: TRBJ2-7
CDR3aa: CASSQDAGAVYEQYF
CDR3nt: TGCGCCAGCAGCCAAGATGCGGGGGCGGTGTACGAGCAGTACTTC

abundance: few
d_gene: NA
v_gene: TRBV28
j_gene: TRBJ1-1
CDR3aa: CASSLEFLRDTEAFF
CDR3nt: TGTGCCAGCAGTTTAGAATTCTTACGGGACACTGAAGCTTTCTTT

abundance: NA
d_gene: NA
v_gene: TRBV5-1
j_gene: TRBJ1-6
CDR3aa: CASSSNWGRYNSPLHF
CDR3nt: TGCGCCAGCAGCTCCAACTGGGGCAGATATAATTCACCCCTCCACTTT

abundance: NA
d_gene: TRBD2
v_gene: TRBV10-1
j_gene: TRBJ2-7
CDR3aa: CASSENGGGDEQYF
CDR3nt: TGCGCCAGCAGTGAAAACGGCGGGGGGGACGAGCAGTACTTC

abundance: NA
d_gene: TRBD1
v_gene: TRBV5-1
j_gene: TRBJ1-2
CDR3aa: CASSPTAGTATNYGYTF
CDR3nt: TGCGCCAGCAGCCCGACCGCCGGGACAGCTACTAACTATGGCTACACCTTC

abundance: NA
d_gene: NA
v_gene: TRBV21-1
j_gene: TRBJ2-1
CDR3aa: CASSKAASGIVEQFF
CDR3nt: TGTGCCAGCAGCAAAGCGGCTAGCGGGATAGTTGAGCAGTTCTTC

abundance: NA
d_gene: NA
v_gene: TRBV7-8
j_gene: TRBJ1-1
CDR3aa: CASLNPYRNTEAFF
CDR3nt: TGTGCCAGCCTAAATCCGTACCGGAACACTGAAGCTTTCTTT

abundance: NA
d_gene: NA
v_gene: TRBV7-6
j_gene: TRBJ2-7
CDR3aa: CASSSTAYEQYF
CDR3nt: TGTGCCAGCAGCTCGACCGCCTACGAGCAGTACTTC

abundance: once
d_gene: NA
v_gene: TRBV7-9
j_gene: TRBJ2-5
CDR3aa: CASSSYPPGGRGPETQYF
CDR3nt: TGTGCCAGCAGCTCCTACCCCCCGGGGGGCAGGGGGCCAGAGACCCAGTACTTC

abundance: NA
d_gene: NA
v_gene: TRBV15
j_gene: TRBJ1-1
CDR3aa: CATSSPPTGNTEAFF
CDR3nt: TGTGCCACCAGCAGTCCCCCAACAGGGAACACTGAAGCTTTCTTT

abundance: NA
d_gene: TRBD2
v_gene: TRBV2
j_gene: TRBJ2-1
CDR3aa: CARRELAGTYNEQFF
CDR3nt: TGTGCCAGAAGGGAGCTAGCGGGGACCTACAATGAGCAGTTCTTC

abundance: NA
d_gene: TRBD2
v_gene: TRBV6-4
j_gene: TRBJ2-2
CDR3aa: CASSDGTSTGELFF
CDR3nt: TGTGCCAGCAGTGACGGGACTAGCACCGGGGAGCTGTTTTTT

abundance: NA
d_gene: NA
v_gene: TRBV9
j_gene: TRBJ2-1
CDR3aa: CASSVGIVYNEQFF
CDR3nt: TGTGCCAGCAGCGTAGGCATCGTTTACAATGAGCAGTTCTTC

abundance: NA
d_gene: NA
v_gene: TRBV28
j_gene: TRBJ1-4
CDR3aa: CASSLVLTDEKLFF
CDR3nt: TGTGCCAGCAGTTTAGTTTTGACGGATGAAAAACTGTTTTTT

abundance: NA
d_gene: NA
v_gene: TRBV5-4
j_gene: TRBJ2-1
CDR3aa: CASSQIDGNEQFF
CDR3nt: TGTGCCAGCAGCCAAATCGATGGAAATGAGCAGTTCTTC

abundance: NA
d_gene: NA
v_gene: TRBV28
j_gene: TRBJ1-2
CDR3aa: CASTTSARGYGYTF
CDR3nt: TGTGCCAGCACCACCTCTGCCAGGGGTTATGGCTACACCTTC

abundance: NA
d_gene: NA
v_gene: TRBV9
j_gene: TRBJ2-1
CDR3aa: CASSVGYQNEQFF
CDR3nt: TGTGCCAGCAGCGTAGGTTATCAGAATGAGCAGTTCTTC

abundance: once
d_gene: TRBD1
v_gene: TRBV11-2
j_gene: TRBJ1-5
CDR3aa: CASSPGTGVFQPQHF
CDR3nt: TGTGCCAGCAGCCCCGGGACAGGGGTGTTTCAGCCCCAGCATTTT

abundance: NA
d_gene: NA
v_gene: TRBV30
j_gene: TRBJ2-3
CDR3aa: CAWSVLGDTQYF
CDR3nt: TGTGCCTGGAGTGTACTCGGGGATACGCAGTATTTT

abundance: NA
d_gene: TRBD2
v_gene: TRBV7-9
j_gene: TRBJ2-1
CDR3aa: CASSLMAGGPRDEQFF
CDR3nt: TGTGCCAGCAGCTTAATGGCGGGAGGGCCACGGGATGAGCAGTTCTTC

abundance: NA
d_gene: NA
v_gene: TRBV11-3
j_gene: TRBJ2-2
CDR3aa: CASSLVAGRPGELFF
CDR3nt: TGTGCCAGCAGTTTAGTGGCAGGGCGCCCCGGGGAGCTGTTTTTT

abundance: NA
d_gene: NA
v_gene: TRBV9
j_gene: TRBJ2-2
CDR3aa: CASSVWGTNTGELFF
CDR3nt: TGTGCCAGCAGCGTATGGGGGACGAACACCGGGGAGCTGTTTTTT

abundance: NA
d_gene: NA
v_gene: TRBV27
j_gene: TRBJ1-1
CDR3aa: CATGPFKMNTEAFF
CDR3nt: TGTGCCACAGGACCTTTTAAAATGAACACTGAAGCTTTCTTT

abundance: once
d_gene: TRBD1
v_gene: TRBV6-6
j_gene: TRBJ2-7
CDR3aa: CASSYSETGWYEQYF
CDR3nt: TGTGCCAGCAGTTACTCCGAGACAGGGTGGTACGAGCAGTACTTC

abundance: NA
d_gene: NA
v_gene: TRBV10-3
j_gene: TRBJ2-5
CDR3aa: CAISAGWGQETQYF
CDR3nt: TGTGCCATCAGTGCCGGCTGGGGGCAAGAGACCCAGTACTTC

abundance: few
d_gene: TRBD1
v_gene: TRBV18
j_gene: TRBJ1-2
CDR3aa: CASSPPGQGAGGYTF
CDR3nt: TGTGCCAGCTCACCCCCCGGACAGGGGGCAGGCGGCTACACCTTC

abundance: few
d_gene: NA
v_gene: TRBV11-2
j_gene: TRBJ1-6
CDR3aa: CASSLDSGFGNSPLHF
CDR3nt: TGTGCCAGCAGCTTAGATTCCGGGTTTGGTAATTCACCCCTCCACTTT

abundance: NA
d_gene: NA
v_gene: TRBV6-5
j_gene: TRBJ2-6
CDR3aa: CASSYVGYGANVLTF
CDR3nt: TGTGCCAGCAGTTACGTTGGGTATGGGGCCAACGTCCTGACTTTC

abundance: NA
d_gene: TRBD1
v_gene: TRBV28
j_gene: TRBJ1-5
CDR3aa: CASSFGTDQPQHF
CDR3nt: TGTGCCAGCAGTTTCGGGACAGACCAGCCCCAGCATTTT

abundance: few
d_gene: NA
v_gene: TRBV28
j_gene: TRBJ1-1
CDR3aa: CASSLYYREDTEAFF
CDR3nt: TGTGCCAGCAGTTTATACTACAGGGAGGACACTGAAGCTTTCTTT

abundance: NA
d_gene: TRBD2
v_gene: TRBV23-1
j_gene: TRBJ2-5
CDR3aa: CASSQSLAGGKETQYF
CDR3nt: TGCGCCAGCAGTCAATCACTAGCGGGAGGGAAAGAGACCCAGTACTTC

abundance: NA
d_gene: NA
v_gene: TRBV5-6
j_gene: TRBJ2-3
CDR3aa: CASSLGGYLTQYF
CDR3nt: TGTGCCAGCAGCTTGGGCGGGTACTTGACGCAGTATTTT

abundance: NA
d_gene: TRBD1
v_gene: TRBV7-8
j_gene: TRBJ2-1
CDR3aa: CASTPQAGQGAYNEQFF
CDR3nt: TGTGCCAGCACCCCCCAAGCGGGACAGGGTGCCTACAATGAGCAGTTCTTC

abundance: NA
d_gene: NA
v_gene: TRBV11-3
j_gene: TRBJ1-2
CDR3aa: CASSLEGGDGYTF
CDR3nt: TGTGCCAGCAGCTTAGAGGGGGGCGATGGCTACACCTTC

abundance: NA
d_gene: NA
v_gene: TRBV5-6
j_gene: TRBJ1-2
CDR3aa: CASSTDIYGYTF
CDR3nt: TGTGCCAGCAGCACGGACATTTATGGCTACACCTTC

abundance: NA
d_gene: NA
v_gene: TRBV11-2
j_gene: TRBJ2-5
CDR3aa: CASSLGGSNVAQYF
CDR3nt: TGTGCCAGCAGCTTAGGAGGGAGTAACGTGGCCCAGTACTTC

abundance: few
d_gene: NA
v_gene: TRBV7-9
j_gene: TRBJ2-1
CDR3aa: CASSLVQGSNEQFF
CDR3nt: TGTGCCAGCAGCTTAGTGCAGGGGTCGAATGAGCAGTTCTTC

abundance: NA
d_gene: TRBD1
v_gene: TRBV13
j_gene: TRBJ2-7
CDR3aa: CASSALGQGLREQYF
CDR3nt: TGTGCCAGCAGCGCGTTGGGACAGGGTCTTCGGGAGCAGTACTTC

abundance: few
d_gene: NA
v_gene: TRBV2
j_gene: TRBJ1-2
CDR3aa: CASSVGEFSGYTF
CDR3nt: TGTGCCAGCAGTGTCGGTGAATTTTCTGGCTACACCTTC

abundance: NA
d_gene: TRBD1
v_gene: TRBV29-1
j_gene: TRBJ1-2
CDR3aa: CSVDRDPLTGDGYTF
CDR3nt: TGCAGCGTTGATCGAGACCCTCTGACAGGGGATGGCTACACCTTC

abundance: NA
d_gene: NA
v_gene: TRBV27
j_gene: TRBJ1-2
CDR3aa: CASSLSQVNLSGYTF
CDR3nt: TGTGCCAGCAGTTTATCGCAGGTCAACCTATCTGGCTACACCTTC

abundance: NA
d_gene: NA
v_gene: TRBV6-1
j_gene: TRBJ2-1
CDR3aa: CASSEAPAVPLGYNEQFF
CDR3nt: TGTGCCAGCAGTGAAGCGCCGGCAGTCCCTTTAGGGTACAATGAGCAGTTCTTC

abundance: NA
d_gene: NA
v_gene: TRBV9
j_gene: TRBJ2-7
CDR3aa: CASSDTGAGNEQYF
CDR3nt: TGTGCCAGCAGTGACACGGGGGCTGGGAACGAGCAGTACTTC

abundance: NA
d_gene: TRBD2
v_gene: TRBV7-9
j_gene: TRBJ2-1
CDR3aa: CASSSSSGSRDEQFF
CDR3nt: TGTGCCAGCAGCTCCTCTAGCGGGAGTCGGGATGAGCAGTTCTTC

abundance: NA
d_gene: NA
v_gene: TRBV7-9
j_gene: TRBJ2-1
CDR3aa: CASSPRAGESYNEQFF
CDR3nt: TGTGCCAGCAGCCCCCGTGCAGGGGAATCCTACAATGAGCAGTTCTTC

abundance: NA
d_gene: NA
v_gene: TRBV19
j_gene: TRBJ1-5
CDR3aa: CASSIVGGNSNQPQHF
CDR3nt: TGTGCCAGTAGTATAGTTGGGGGGAATAGCAATCAGCCCCAGCATTTT